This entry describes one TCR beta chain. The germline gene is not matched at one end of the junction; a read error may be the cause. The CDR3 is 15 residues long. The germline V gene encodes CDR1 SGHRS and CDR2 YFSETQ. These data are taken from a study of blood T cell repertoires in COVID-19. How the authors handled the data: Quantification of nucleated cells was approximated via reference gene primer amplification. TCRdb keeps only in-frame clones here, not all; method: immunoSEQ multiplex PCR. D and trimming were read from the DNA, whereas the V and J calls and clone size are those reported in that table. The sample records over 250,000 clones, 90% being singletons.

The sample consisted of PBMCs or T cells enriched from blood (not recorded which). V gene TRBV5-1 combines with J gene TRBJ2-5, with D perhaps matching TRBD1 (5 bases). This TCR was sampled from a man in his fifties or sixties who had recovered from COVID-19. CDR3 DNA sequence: TGCGCCAGCAGCTTGTTTCAGGGTAACCAGGAGACCCAGTACTTC. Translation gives CASSLFQGNQETQYF.